A single sample gave rise to the 30 T cell receptor beta chains below, sequenced in a study of blood T cell repertoires in COVID-19. The method was immunoSEQ multiplex PCR; TCRdb's version includes in-frame clones alone and lacks a portion of them. The table lists about 210,000 clones, roughly 86% of them singletons. The sample was peripheral blood. These receptors came from a woman aged 45 to 65 with active or convalescent COVID-19.

V is TRBV9 and J is TRBJ2-7, with 13 bases identical to TRBD2. With 0 bases clipped from V and 5 bases from J, the junction kept 2 bases outside the gene matches. The V gene's germline CDR1 is SGDLS and CDR2 YYNGEE. The CDR3 is made up of 15 amino acids. The CDR3 sequence is CASSVATSGRNEQYF. In DNA, the CDR3 is TGTGCCAGCAGCGTAGCGACTAGCGGGAGGAACGAGCAGTACTTC.

This rearrangement joins TRBV12-3 or TRBV12-4 to TRBJ1-3; no reliable D call. CDR3 size: 13 residues. The V and J ends lost 5 bases and 7 bases respectively, with 12 bases between them. CDR3 sequence (DNA): TGTGCCAGCAGTATCCCCCCGGGGAACACCATATATTTT. Amino acids: CASSIPPGNTIYF.

V is TRBV29-1 and J is TRBJ1-3; D may be TRBD1 (6 bases). The CDR3 has 13 residues. V shed 6 bases and J shed 1 base, with 10 bases lying between them. Germline V gene lookup returns CDR1 SQVTM and CDR2 ANQGSEA. CDR3 protein: CSVEGTSGNTIYF. CDR3 sequence (DNA): TGCAGCGTCGAGGGGACATCTGGAAACACCATATATTTT.

V gene TRBV7-3 combines with J gene TRBJ2-2, with D possibly matching TRBD1 (5 bases). Per the germline V gene, CDR1 is SGHTA and CDR2 is FQGTGA. The CDR3 length is 14 residues. Trimming left V 5 bases short and J 3 bases short, with 10 bases between. The CDR3 DNA is TGTGCCAGCAGCGAGACAGAGGACACCGGGGAGCTGTTTTTT. Translated, it gives CASSETEDTGELFF.

The chain employs TRBV5-1 and TRBJ1-2; D unresolved. The CDR3 has 13 amino acids. The ends were cut back, 0 bases at V and 3 bases at J, with 6 bases in the middle. CDR1 is SGHRS and CDR2 is YFSETQ in the germline V gene. The CDR3 bases are TGCGCCAGCAGCTTGGCGGCGGACTATGGCTACACCTTC. The encoded protein is CASSLAADYGYTF.

The chain joins TRBV21-1 to TRBJ2-5; the D segment call TRBD2 is taken from the table without a DNA check. TRBV21-1 is marked as a pseudogene. The CDR3 has 16 residues. For the CDR3, the DNA is TGTGCCAGCAGCCCAACGGCGGGGGGCCGTGGAGAGACCCAGTACTTC. This codes for CASSPTAGGRGETQYF.

V usage is TRBV4-2 and J usage is TRBJ2-1, with D perhaps matching TRBD2 (6 bases). CDR3 length equals 14 residues. Trimming removed 6 bases from V and 4 bases from J, with 13 bases in between. In germline, CDR1 is LGHNA, CDR2 YNFKEQ. Here the CDR3 DNA reads TGTGCCAGCAGGAATCTAGCGTCATACAATGAGCAGTTCTTC. Translation gives CASRNLASYNEQFF.

V usage is TRBV7-9 and J usage is TRBJ2-7; 13 bases match TRBD2. Trimming at V came to 5 bases and at J to 0 bases, leaving 7 bases not matched to a gene. This CDR3 has 17 amino acids. The germline CDR1 and CDR2 sequences are SEHNR and FQNEAQ (reference sequence). CDR3 bases: TGTGCCAGCAGCGCCGGGACTAGCGGGACGAGCTCCTACGAGCAGTACGTC. Amino acid sequence: CASSAGTSGTSSYEQYV.

This clone occurred once. The chain uses TRBV11-3 and TRBJ2-3; D unclear. The CDR3 consists of 12 residues. With 2 bases removed from V and 6 bases from J, the gap between germline ends came to 6 bases. From germline, CDR1 is SGHNT and CDR2 YENEEA. The CDR3 sequence: CASSLSRDTQYF. The CDR3 bases are TGTGCCAGCAGCTTATCTCGGGATACGCAGTATTTT.

The chain employs TRBV5-1 and TRBJ1-1, with 7 positions matching TRBD1. The V gene end was trimmed by 6 bases and the J gene end by 0 bases; junction bases not matched to a gene: 2. The germline V gene has CDR1 SGHRS and CDR2 YFSETQ. The CDR3 runs to 13 residues. The CDR3 DNA sequence: TGCGCCAGCACGACAGGGATGAACACTGAAGCTTTCTTT. Translating gives CASTTGMNTEAFF.

The chain combines TRBV27 with TRBJ1-2, with D possibly being TRBD1 (6 bases). The V gene's germline CDR1 is MNHEY and CDR2 SMNVEV (reference sequence). The CDR3 runs 17 residues. Between the trimmed V and J ends, which lost 4 bases and 2 bases, there was a span of 20 bases. DNA for the CDR3: TGTGCCAGCAGTTCCTCCCCAGCCTCACAGGGAAACTATGGCTACACCTTC. Its translation: CASSSSPASQGNYGYTF.

A single count supports this clone. The V and J genes are TRBV11-2 and TRBJ2-7, with TRBD2 matching over 7 bases. The trim removed 0 bases at V and 6 bases at J, leaving 8 bases unmatched. CDR1 and CDR2 from the germline V gene are SGHAT and FQNNGV. This CDR3 is built from 15 residues. The CDR3 is CASSLDRVGRGEQYF. The CDR3 DNA sequence: TGTGCCAGCAGCTTAGATCGGGTAGGGAGGGGCGAGCAGTACTTC.

The gene calls are TRBV19 and TRBJ1-2; 8 nucleotides align to TRBD1. The CDR3 spans 14 residues. The V and J ends lost 3 bases and 8 bases, in that order; junction bases with no gene match: 8. Germline V gene sequence: CDR1 LNHDA, CDR2 SQIVND (reference sequence). CDR3 nucleotides: TGTGCCAGTAGTATCCCGGGACAGGCGGGGGGCTACACCTTC. Amino acids: CASSIPGQAGGYTF.

A few counts support this clone. V is TRBV5-4 and J is TRBJ2-1; D not resolved. Trimming removed 2 bases at V and 0 bases at J, with 9 bases between. The germline CDR1 and CDR2 sequences are SGHNT and YYREEE (reference sequence). CDR3 length: 15 amino acids. This CDR3 reads CASSLSQSSYNEQFF. DNA of the CDR3: TGTGCCAGCAGCTTATCACAGAGCTCCTACAATGAGCAGTTCTTC. The full variable domain, its missing parts supplied by reference TRBV5-4 and TRBJ2-1, is ETGVTQSPTHLIKTRGQQVTLRCSSQSGHNTVSWYQQALGQGPQFIFQYYREEENGRGNFPPRFSGLQFPNYSSELNVNALELDDSALYLCASSLSQSSYNEQFFGPGTRLTVL.

The chain couples TRBV4-2 to TRBJ1-5; a weak D match, TRBD1 (6 bases). Trimming removed 1 base from V and 5 bases from J, with 12 bases in between. The germline V gene has CDR1 LGHNA and CDR2 YNFKEQ. This CDR3 comprises 15 residues. CDR3 loop: CASSQGLRGYQPQHF. The CDR3 nucleotides read TGTGCCAGCAGCCAAGGGCTCAGGGGCTATCAGCCCCAGCATTTT.

The V gene is TRBV19, the J gene TRBJ2-7; D is perhaps TRBD2 (6 bases). V lost 9 bases and J lost 5, with 20 bases in between. Germline CDR1 and CDR2: LNHDA and SQIVND (reference sequence). This CDR3 comprises 14 residues. The CDR3 reads CARRRNGSLDEQYF. In DNA form, the CDR3 reads TGTGCCAGACGACGTAACGGGAGTTTGGACGAGCAGTACTTC.

This clone was observed a single time. The chain employs TRBV19 and TRBJ2-5, with a tentative D call TRBD2 (5 bases). This CDR3 comprises 13 residues. V lost 1 base to trimming and J lost 5 bases, with 8 bases between them. The germline gives CDR1 LNHDA, CDR2 SQIVND (reference sequence). The CDR3 protein is CASSIVREETQYF. For the CDR3, the DNA is TGTGCCAGTAGTATAGTTAGGGAGGAGACCCAGTACTTC.

This rearrangement joins TRBV6-2 or TRBV6-3 to TRBJ2-4; the D gene is possibly TRBD2 (6 bases). CDR3 length: 14 amino acids. The V gene's germline CDR1 is MNHEY and CDR2 SVGEGT. V was shortened by 6 bases and J by 0 bases, with 9 bases between the two germline ends. The CDR3 protein is CASSRGLAKNIQYF. In DNA, the CDR3 is TGTGCCAGCAGCCGGGGACTAGCCAAAAACATTCAGTACTTC.

The chain links TRBV4-2 to TRBJ1-2; tentative D call: TRBD1 (5 bases). Trimming pared 3 bases from V and 3 bases from J, leaving 17 bases between. The CDR3 contains 16 residues. Germline CDR1 and CDR2: LGHNA and YNFKEQ. The CDR3 here is CASSHEGHSRYYGYTF. The CDR3 nucleotides read TGTGCCAGCAGCCACGAAGGACACTCCCGATACTATGGCTACACCTTC.

The V gene is TRBV7-3, the J gene TRBJ2-1; 8 bases match TRBD2. From germline, CDR1 is SGHTA and CDR2 FQGTGA. This CDR3 has 16 residues. Trimming took 2 bases from V and 6 from J; bases not matched to a gene: 9. The CDR3 region is CASSLVAPGGFNEQFF. In DNA, the CDR3 is TGTGCCAGCAGCTTAGTGGCTCCGGGAGGGTTCAATGAGCAGTTCTTC.

V is TRBV7-9 and J is TRBJ1-2; 9 bases line up with TRBD1. Losses at the gene ends were 1 base for V and 5 bases for J; bases not matched to a gene: 2. The germline gives CDR1 SEHNR, CDR2 FQNEAQ (reference sequence). The CDR3 loop spans 14 amino acids. In DNA, the CDR3 is TGTGCCAGCAGCTTAGAGGGACAGGGATATGGCTACACCTTC. It yields the protein CASSLEGQGYGYTF.

The chain links TRBV27 to TRBJ2-3; perhaps TRBD1 as D (8 bases). Trimming stripped 3 bases from V and 3 bases from J, with 13 bases between. This CDR3 comprises 15 residues. CDR1 and CDR2 (germline): MNHEY, SMNVEV (reference sequence). CDR3 DNA: TGTGCCAGCAGTTTCCTACAGGGGGGGACAGATACGCAGTATTTT. Its translation is CASSFLQGGTDTQYF.

This clone appeared once. The chain links TRBV24-1 to TRBJ2-2; 13 bases are shared with TRBD2. In germline, CDR1 is KGHDR, CDR2 SFDVKD. There are 14 residues in the CDR3. Trimming cost V 6 bases and J 13 bases; bases outside gene matches: 7. CDR3 sequence: CATSSGLAGAPLFF. Written as DNA, the CDR3 is TGTGCCACCAGTTCCGGACTAGCGGGGGCCCCGCTGTTTTTT.

V usage is TRBV18 and J usage is TRBJ2-5; 11 positions match TRBD2. V shed 2 bases and J 1 base; nucleotides not matched to a gene: 9. The CDR3 contains 18 residues. Germline V CDR1 and CDR2: KGHSH, LQKENI. Here the CDR3 reads CASSPRLAGGKPQETQYF. For the CDR3, the DNA is TGTGCCAGCTCACCAAGGCTAGCGGGGGGCAAACCCCAAGAGACCCAGTACTTC. Full variable domain (remainder filled in from reference TRBV18 and TRBJ2-5): NAGVMQNPRHLVRRRGQEARLRCSPMKGHSHVYWYRQLPEEGLKFMVYLQKENIIDESGMPKERFSAEFPKEGPSILRIQQVVRGDSAAYFCASSPRLAGGKPQETQYFGPGTRLLVL.

This clone was detected once. The genes are TRBV7-9 and TRBJ2-7; a weak D match, TRBD2 (6 bases). Trimming took off 5 bases at V and 6 bases at J, with 23 bases between the two ends. CDR3 size: 16 residues. Per germline, CDR1 SEHNR and CDR2 FQNEAQ (reference sequence). In nucleotides, the CDR3 is TGTGCCAGCAGCCCGCTGGGGTCGAGCGGGTCCCGCGAGCAGTACTTC. Translated, it gives CASSPLGSSGSREQYF.

The chain links TRBV5-1 to TRBJ2-2; D remains ambiguous. The CDR3 extends over 18 amino acids. With 4 bases removed from V and 0 bases from J, the gap between germline ends came to 19 bases. CDR1 and CDR2 from the germline V gene are SGHRS and YFSETQ. CDR3 nucleotide sequence: TGCGCCAGCAGCCCGCCCGGGTCGCTTGGATCGAACACCGGGGAGCTGTTTTTT. Its protein is CASSPPGSLGSNTGELFF.

This chain connects TRBV5-1 to TRBJ2-3, with 8 bases fitting TRBD1. Germline V CDR1 and CDR2: SGHRS, YFSETQ. V gave up 5 bases and J gave up 1 base; unmatched junction bases: 6. The CDR3 is made up of 15 amino acids. The CDR3: CASRKTGGGTDTQYF. The DNA for the CDR3 is TGCGCCAGCAGGAAAACAGGGGGTGGCACAGATACGCAGTATTTT.

This chain uses TRBV10-3 with TRBJ2-5; the D gene is possibly TRBD1 (6 bases). V gave up 10 bases and J gave up 5 bases, with 20 bases separating them. This CDR3 has 14 residues. Per germline, CDR1 ENHRY and CDR2 SYGVKD. CDR3 in amino acids: CATGPTVQGETQYF. CDR3 bases: TGTGCCACGGGGCCTACGGTGCAGGGGGAGACCCAGTACTTC.

This chain joins TRBV19 and TRBJ2-3; TRBD1 agrees at 8 bases. In germline, CDR1 is LNHDA, CDR2 SQIVND (reference sequence). This CDR3 region has 16 residues. The J segment lost 3 bases and the V segment lost 4 bases, leaving 9 bases of the junction unmatched. In DNA, the CDR3 is TGTGCCAGTAGTACTAGGACAGGGTCGGTAACAGATACGCAGTATTTT. Its translation is CASSTRTGSVTDTQYF.

This chain connects TRBV4-2 to TRBJ2-5, with 7 bases matching TRBD2. There are 16 residues in the CDR3. Per the germline V gene, CDR1 is LGHNA and CDR2 is YNFKEQ. J lost 1 base, V lost 4 bases, and 9 bases had no gene match. CDR3 in amino acids: CASSPQRGSAQETQYF. The CDR3 nucleotides read TGTGCCAGCAGCCCGCAGCGGGGATCGGCCCAAGAGACCCAGTACTTC.